The 14 T cell receptor beta chains reported below all come from one sample, sequenced in a study of blood T cells in healthy people across ages. With a J-beta primer mix and a sample-barcoded 5' primer, a second PCR ran 7 to 11 cycles. One entry per CDR3 protein, called by TCRdb with MiXCR from the 5' RACE reads. Of some 940,000 distinct CDR3 sequences listed, 25% to 30% were seen once; the top ten hold around 9.6%. These data were also filed under a second study, of T cells of mothers and their children.

The sequenced sample consisted of blood. The receptors stem from a woman aged 40 to 49 in good health.

This clonotype occurred a few times. A much larger clone lies a single base off, so this may be a read error. The rearrangement links TRBV12-3 or TRBV12-4 to TRBJ2-5; 7 positions agree with TRBD1. Germline trimming cut 7 bases from V and 11 bases from J; bases unmatched to any gene: 19. The CDR3 is 15 amino acids. CDR3 in DNA: TGTGCCAGCATCCTAGGGGGACAGCAGTACAATGAGCAGTACTTC. Amino acids: CASILGGQQYNEQYF.

Note on this clonotype: This could be a read error, since a much larger clone is one nucleotide away. This chain joins TRBV4-1 and TRBJ1-5; D not resolved. CDR3 length equals 15 residues. CDR1 is MGHRA, CDR2 YSYEKL, per germline. CDR3 protein: CASSQEEYVTEPRHF. The CDR3 DNA follows: TGCGCCAGCAGCCAAGAAGAGTACGTCACGGAGCCCCGGCATTTT.

This clonotype was seen repeatedly, ten times or more. The chain recombines TRBV7-2 with TRBJ2-1; 8 positions match TRBD1. Germline V gives CDR1 SGHTA, CDR2 FQGNSA. Trimming removed 8 bases from V and 5 bases from J; junction bases left unmatched: 14. The CDR3 extends over 16 amino acids. In nucleotides, the CDR3 is TGTGCCAGCCTGCCCCGGACAGGGTTGAGGAACAATGAGCAGTTCTTC. This sequence encodes CASLPRTGLRNNEQFF.

The V and J genes are TRBV9 and TRBJ2-7; 10 bases align to TRBD2. The V segment lost 4 bases and the J segment 2 bases; nucleotides outside the gene matches: 6. CDR1 is SGDLS and CDR2 is YYNGEE in the germline V gene. This CDR3 has 15 amino acids. The CDR3 protein is CASSPTAGGTYEQYF. CDR3 coding DNA: TGTGCCAGCAGCCCCACAGCGGGGGGGACCTACGAGCAGTACTTC.

The chain is built from TRBV10-3 and TRBJ1-1; no clear D gene. Trimming took 3 bases from V and 6 from J, leaving 8 bases between them. The germline V gene encodes CDR1 ENHRY and CDR2 SYGVKD. The CDR3 runs 12 residues. The CDR3 spells CAISDRSAEAFF. The CDR3 DNA reads as TGTGCCATCAGTGATCGAAGCGCTGAAGCTTTCTTT.

In this sample, this clonotype turned up a few times. This chain connects TRBV7-2 to TRBJ2-7; 7 bases are a match to TRBD1. CDR3 length: 15 amino acids. With V trimmed by 0 bases and J by 3 bases, 5 bases remained unmatched. Looked up from germline, CDR1 is SGHTA and CDR2 is FQGNSA. CDR3 DNA sequence: TGTGCCAGCAGCTTAGCCCAGGGACAGCTCTACGAGCAGTACTTC. Residues: CASSLAQGQLYEQYF.

Comment on this clonotype: This could be a read error, since a much larger clone is one nucleotide away. V is TRBV7-8 and J is TRBJ2-5; tentative D call: TRBD2 (6 bases). The germline CDR1 and CDR2 sequences are SGHVS and FQNEAQ. The V end was cut by 5 bases, the J end by 5 bases, with 21 bases between. CDR3 length equals 16 residues. CDR3 bases: TGTGCCAGCAGCGACGCCGGGACTGACTTCAGGGAGACCCAGTACTTC. This gives the protein CASSDAGTDFRETQYF.

This clonotype was observed a few times. The CDR3 loop is CASSLKTVGTQYF. The CDR3 bases are TGTGCCAGCAGCTTGAAGACCGTGGGGACGCAGTATTTT. The chain couples TRBV5-6 to TRBJ2-3; unclear D gene. Per the germline V gene, CDR1 is SGHDT and CDR2 is YYEEEE. This CDR3 is 13 amino acids long. Trimming shortened V by 1 base and J by 9 bases, and 12 bases separated the two germline ends.

This clonotype was picked up a small number of times. The genes are TRBV9 and TRBJ2-4, with D perhaps TRBD1 (6 bases). This CDR3 is 16 amino acids long. Germline-derived CDR1 and CDR2 are SGDLS and YYNGEE. The germline V and J ends were trimmed by 3 bases and 1 base, with 14 bases remaining between them. CDR3 nucleotides: TGTGCCAGCAGCGCTCTCGATAGGGGGGCCAAAAACATTCAGTACTTC. Residues: CASSALDRGAKNIQYF.

As concerns this clonotype: Being one base from a much bigger clone, this may be a read error. The rearrangement links TRBV9 to TRBJ2-5; the D is unclear. CDR1 is SGDLS, CDR2 YYNGEE, per germline. Trimming removed 4 bases at V and 2 bases at J, with 12 bases between. This CDR3 is 14 amino acids long. The CDR3 DNA follows: TGTGCCAGCAGCAGGCTCCTCGAACAAGAGACCCAGTACTTC. It yields the protein CASSRLLEQETQYF.

This clonotype was found a few times. The rearrangement links TRBV12-3 or TRBV12-4 to TRBJ1-2, with TRBD1 as a possible D gene (5 bases). This CDR3 is 14 amino acids long. Trimming took off 0 bases at V and 4 bases at J, with 9 bases between the two ends. CDR3 sequence reads: CASSLAADSYGYTF. In nucleotides, the CDR3 is TGTGCCAGCAGTTTAGCGGCAGACAGCTATGGCTACACCTTC.

The chain employs TRBV7-2 and TRBJ1-6; D possibly corresponds to TRBD1 (5 bases). The CDR3 length is 15 residues. Germline V lookup: CDR1 SGHTA, CDR2 FQGNSA. The ends were cut back, 4 bases at V and 7 bases at J, with 14 bases in the middle. The CDR3 reads CASSSRQNPNSPLHF. The CDR3 DNA follows: TGTGCCAGCAGCTCCCGACAGAACCCCAATTCACCCCTCCACTTT.

Ten or more counts support this clonotype. The chain is built from TRBV20-1 and TRBJ2-1; D gene ambiguous. In germline, CDR1 is DFQATT, CDR2 SNEGSKA (reference sequence). The V end lost 6 bases, the J end lost 7 bases, and 16 bases lay between the germline ends. The CDR3 extends over 13 amino acids. In DNA, the CDR3 is TGCAGTGCCCGAAAGGCATATGAGAATGAGCAGTTCTTC. It codes for CSARKAYENEQFF.

V gene TRBV29-1 combines with J gene TRBJ2-2; D possibly uses TRBD1 or TRBD2 (5 bases each). Trimming pared 4 bases from V and 13 bases from J, leaving 19 bases between. The CDR3 loop spans 13 amino acids. CDR1 and CDR2 from the germline V gene are SQVTM and ANQGSEA. In nucleotides, the CDR3 is TGCAGCGTTGGGGAGCCGGGACCTACTAGGCTGTTTTTT. Residues: CSVGEPGPTRLFF.